These 21 T cell receptor beta chains originate from one sample sequenced in a study of CD8+CD57+ T cells in acquired aplastic anemia. Patients who underwent sequencing had shown CD8+CD57+ cell expansion by flow cytometry. The template used for profiling TCR beta VDJ and CDR3 was genomic DNA. TCRdb independently ran MiXCR on the reads; one entry per CDR3 protein. In the table there are about half a million distinct CDR3 sequences, about a third of which are singletons. The sample consisted of sorted CD4+, CD8+, or CD8+CD57+ T cells (not recorded which) from PBMCs. These receptors were obtained from a human donor with aplastic anemia.

The V and J genes are TRBV4-2 and TRBJ2-1, with D maybe TRBD2 (5 bases). The CDR3 is 18 residues long. Germline V gene sequence: CDR1 LGHNA, CDR2 YNFKEQ. V dropped 5 bases and J dropped 1 base, with 21 bases sitting between them. CDR3 sequence reads: CASSGGLGGLGSYNEQFF. CDR3 DNA sequence: TGTGCCAGCAGCGGTGGACTTGGTGGCCTTGGTTCCTACAATGAGCAGTTCTTC.

This clonotype occurred a few times. The chain is built from TRBV7-2 and TRBJ1-3, with no clear D. This CDR3 is built from 13 residues. From germline, CDR1 is SGHTA and CDR2 FQGNSA. The V end was cut by 0 bases, the J end by 8 bases, with 8 bases between. CDR3 residues: CASSLAPVYTIYF. CDR3 in DNA: TGTGCCAGCAGCTTAGCCCCGGTCTACACCATATATTTT.

There are a few counts of this clonotype. This sequence joins TRBV19 and TRBJ2-7, with 9 bases lining up with TRBD2. V was clipped by 9 bases and J by 0 bases; unmatched bases: 6. From germline, CDR1 is LNHDA and CDR2 SQIVND (reference sequence). This CDR3 is built from 14 residues. This CDR3 is CASNSGGRSYEQYF. The CDR3 nucleotides read TGTGCCAGCAATAGCGGGGGCCGCTCCTACGAGCAGTACTTC.

The chain uses TRBV2 and TRBJ2-5; 8 nucleotides agree with TRBD1. CDR1 is SNHLY, CDR2 FYNNEI, per germline. The CDR3 totals 16 residues. V gave up 5 bases and J gave up 4 bases; unmatched junction bases: 12. In nucleotides, the CDR3 is TGTGCCAGCAGTAAATCGACAGGGGACTTGGGAGAGACCCAGTACTTC. Protein sequence: CASSKSTGDLGETQYF.

The rearrangement links TRBV15 to TRBJ1-6, with 8 bases that match TRBD1. CDR1 and CDR2 from the germline V gene are LNHNV and YYDKDF (reference sequence). The junction had 1 base not matched to a gene; V was cut back by 1 base and J by 5 bases. This CDR3 is built from 15 residues. CDR3 nucleotides: TGTGCCACCAGCAGAGGGACAGGGAATAATTCACCCCTCCACTTT. As protein: CATSRGTGNNSPLHF.

This clonotype turned up a few times. V usage is TRBV15 and J usage is TRBJ1-2; no clear D gene. Trimming took 5 bases from V and 2 from J, leaving 6 bases between them. Germline CDR1 and CDR2: LNHNV and YYDKDF (reference sequence). The CDR3 runs to 12 residues. DNA of the CDR3: TGTGCCACCAGCGGGCGGAACTATGGCTACACCTTC. Encoded protein: CATSGRNYGYTF.

Ten or more counts support this clonotype. The V call is TRBV5-1, the J call TRBJ2-7; TRBD2 might be the D (6 bases). The CDR3 is 12 residues long. V lost 4 bases to trimming and J lost 6 bases, with 11 bases between them. In germline, CDR1 is SGHRS, CDR2 YFSETQ. CDR3 protein: CASSRESGEQYF. Here the CDR3 DNA reads TGCGCCAGCAGCCGGGAGTCTGGCGAGCAGTACTTC.

This clonotype was counted ten times or more. This rearrangement joins TRBV4-1 to TRBJ1-6; D gene ambiguous. V gave up 1 base and J gave up 6 bases, with 7 bases separating them. Looked up from germline, CDR1 is MGHRA and CDR2 is YSYEKL. The CDR3 contains 14 residues. The CDR3: CASSQAPSNSPLHF. CDR3 sequence (DNA): TGCGCCAGCAGCCAAGCCCCCAGTAATTCACCCCTCCACTTT.

The rearrangement joins TRBV19 to TRBJ1-2, with D maybe TRBD1 (6 bases). The CDR3 runs 14 residues. The germline V and J ends were trimmed by 3 bases and 2 bases, with 10 bases remaining between them. The germline V gene encodes CDR1 LNHDA and CDR2 SQIVND (reference sequence). DNA of the CDR3: TGTGCCAGTAGTATCTTGGGACACAACTATGGCTACACCTTC. Protein sequence: CASSILGHNYGYTF.

CDR3 residues: CASRGSYSNQPQHF. The CDR3 DNA reads as TGTGCCAGCAGGGGGAGTTATAGCAATCAGCCCCAGCATTTT. The chain is built from TRBV6-1 and TRBJ1-5; no clear D. The germline CDR1 and CDR2 sequences are MNHNS and SASEGT. Trimming took off 6 bases at V and 0 bases at J, with 9 bases between the two ends. CDR3 length: 14 residues.

The V call is TRBV5-1, the J call TRBJ2-3; 8 bases are shared with TRBD2. The CDR3 runs 15 residues. J was trimmed by 0 bases and V by 2 bases; bases with no gene match: 2. CDR1 and CDR2 from the germline V gene are SGHRS and YFSETQ. The CDR3 coding sequence is TGCGCCAGCAGCTTTACTAGCGGAAGCACAGATACGCAGTATTTT. It is translated as CASSFTSGSTDTQYF.

This clonotype was observed many times. This chain links TRBV11-2 with TRBJ2-3, with no clear D. The CDR3 loop spans 14 amino acids. V was cut by 5 bases and J by 0 bases, with 9 bases left in between. Germline-derived CDR1 and CDR2 are SGHAT and FQNNGV. CDR3: CASSQIPSTDTQYF. The DNA for the CDR3 is TGTGCCAGCAGCCAGATACCGAGCACAGATACGCAGTATTTT.

About this clonotype: Because the CDR3's place on the DNA is in doubt, the DNA is left out and the CDR3 is given as listed by TCRdb. The V and J genes are TRBV7-2 and TRBJ1-1; no DNA check was done on the table's D call, TRBD1. CDR1 SGHTA and CDR2 FQGNSA come from the germline V gene. The CDR3 contains 14 residues when both ends are counted. The CDR3: CASSFGPGMTEAFF.

The chain employs TRBV19 and TRBJ1-2; perhaps TRBD1 as D (6 bases). Trimming left V 8 bases short and J 1 base short, with 11 bases between. The CDR3 runs 13 residues. Germline-derived CDR1 and CDR2 are LNHDA and SQIVND (reference sequence). In DNA, the CDR3 is TGTGCCAGTGGCACAGGGTTTAACTATGGCTACACCTTC. It specifies CASGTGFNYGYTF.

The chain couples TRBV6-1 to TRBJ1-4; 9 positions agree with TRBD1. Unmatched junction bases numbered 7, after V lost 7 bases and J lost 7 bases. This CDR3 comprises 14 residues. CDR1 is MNHNS, CDR2 SASEGT, per germline. This CDR3 is CASKPGTGSEKLFF. The CDR3 DNA follows: TGTGCCAGCAAGCCCGGGACAGGGAGTGAAAAACTGTTTTTT.

The chain employs TRBV12-3 or TRBV12-4 and TRBJ2-7; a possible D gene is TRBD1 (6 bases). The CDR3 is 17 residues long. Trimming removed 3 bases at V and 5 bases at J, with 23 bases between. CDR3 sequence reads: CASSLKVQDRQVNEQYF. The CDR3 DNA reads as TGTGCCAGCAGTTTGAAAGTCCAGGACAGACAAGTGAACGAGCAGTACTTC.

The chain combines TRBV3-1 with TRBJ2-7; D is possibly TRBD2 (5 bases). The CDR3 runs 14 residues. From germline, CDR1 is LGHDT and CDR2 YNNKEL (reference sequence). Trimming removed 1 base from V and 7 bases from J, with 14 bases in between. CDR3 residues: CASSQARESGEQYF. The CDR3 DNA is TGTGCCAGCAGCCAAGCCCGGGAAAGTGGGGAGCAGTACTTC.

This sequence joins TRBV4-1 and TRBJ2-7; 9 nucleotides match TRBD1. With V trimmed by 4 bases and J by 5 bases, 9 bases remained unmatched. CDR3 length: 15 residues. Germline values: CDR1 MGHRA, CDR2 YSYEKL. In nucleotides, the CDR3 is TGCGCCAGCAGCCCCTCCGGGACAGGGACCCACGAGCAGTACTTC. It translates to CASSPSGTGTHEQYF.

V gene TRBV18 combines with J gene TRBJ1-2; the D gene is possibly TRBD1 (6 bases). In germline, CDR1 is KGHSH, CDR2 LQKENI. The CDR3 has 13 amino acids. Trimming took off 5 bases at V and 2 bases at J, with 9 bases between the two ends. The CDR3 loop is CASSTTGNYGYTF. CDR3 nucleotides: TGTGCCAGCTCAACGACAGGAAACTATGGCTACACCTTC.

The sample holds a few counts of this clonotype. At one of its ends the junction is not consistent with the germline gene, which may arise from a read error. This sequence joins TRBV24-1 and TRBJ2-3; possibly TRBD1 for D (6 bases). Per the germline V gene, CDR1 is KGHDR and CDR2 is SFDVKD. The CDR3 is made up of 13 amino acids. CDR3 sequence reads: CPTSDSRGYTQYF. CDR3 coding DNA: TGTCCCACCAGTGACTCTAGGGGGTATACGCAGTATTTT.

The table lists this clonotype with many counts. The chain has TRBV19 and TRBJ1-5; possible D gene TRBD1, 6 bases. Per germline, CDR1 LNHDA and CDR2 SQIVND (reference sequence). CDR3 length: 14 amino acids. V was shortened by 1 base and J by 2 bases, with 6 bases between the two germline ends. DNA of the CDR3: TGTGCCAGTAGTATAGGGACAGGCAATCAGCCCCAGCATTTT. Protein product: CASSIGTGNQPQHF.